This TCR beta chain was obtained from a study of CD8+ T cells in alopecia areata. As for this clone: Its target is unknown.

Broader study findings: Affected lesional scalp, above all in alopecia totalis/universalis, was more clonal than normal scalp.

Treatment of the sample: oral pan-JAK inhibitor, 5-10 mg twice daily. Reverse transcribed after extraction, RNA yielded cDNA as the sequencing template. The data were produced by immunoSEQ multiplex PCR, yet TCRdb's version contains in-frame clones alone and is incomplete. In the table there are some 190,000 clones, roughly 60% of which are singletons. CDR1 SQVTM and CDR2 ANQGSEA come from the germline V gene. The V end lost 7 bases, the J end lost 8 bases, and 14 bases lay between the germline ends. The CDR3 spans 11 residues. This receptor was identified in a human donor with alopecia areata. The chain joins TRBV29-1 to TRBJ1-2, with a tentative D call TRBD1 (6 bases). Sample: CD4+ T cells sorted from blood, taken at week 24, from a patient treated with tofacitinib. CDR3 in amino acids: CSAAQGAGYTF. CDR3 nucleotides: TGCAGCGCCGCACAGGGAGCGGGCTACACCTTC.